This TCR beta chain was observed in a study of blood T cell repertoires in COVID-19. In the study overall: Specimens from acute and convalescent COVID-19 originated in the United States, Italy and Spain. The cDNA or gDNA used as material had been derived from T cells, B-cell-depleted T cells, or PBMCs.

V lost 8 bases and J 2 bases, leaving 13 bases between the germline ends. CDR1 is SNHLY, CDR2 FYNNEI, per germline. The CDR3 runs to 14 residues. In the study's own analysis: Estimation of nucleated cell counts was performed using reference gene primer amplification. Sequenced by immunoSEQ multiplex PCR; TCRdb stores in-frame clones only, minus some. V, J and clone size derive from that table, while D and trimming were established from the DNA sequence. Here the sample spans about 160,000 clones, more than 60% being singletons. The V and J genes are TRBV2 and TRBJ1-5; D is ambiguous. The sample comprised peripheral blood. This receptor was identified in a man in his 60s with acute or convalescent COVID-19. CDR3 protein: CASASLFGNQPQHF. CDR3 DNA sequence: TGTGCCAGCGCCTCCCTATTTGGCAATCAGCCCCAGCATTTT.